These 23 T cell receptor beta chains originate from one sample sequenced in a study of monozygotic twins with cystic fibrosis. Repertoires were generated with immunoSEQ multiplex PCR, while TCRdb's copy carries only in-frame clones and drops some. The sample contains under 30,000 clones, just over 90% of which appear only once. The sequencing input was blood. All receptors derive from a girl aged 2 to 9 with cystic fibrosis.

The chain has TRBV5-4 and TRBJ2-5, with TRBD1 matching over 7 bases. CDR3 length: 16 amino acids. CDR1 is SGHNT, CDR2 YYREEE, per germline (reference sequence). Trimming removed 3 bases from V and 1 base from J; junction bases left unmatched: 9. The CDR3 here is CASSSGGQAVQETQYF. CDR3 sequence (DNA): TGTGCCAGCAGCTCAGGCGGACAGGCGGTCCAAGAGACCCAGTACTTC.

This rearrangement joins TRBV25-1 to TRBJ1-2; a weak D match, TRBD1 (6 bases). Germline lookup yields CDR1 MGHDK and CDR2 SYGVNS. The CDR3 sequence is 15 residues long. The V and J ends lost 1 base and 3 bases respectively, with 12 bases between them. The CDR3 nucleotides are TGTGCCAGCAGTGAATCCAGGGGCCCTCACTATGGCTACACCTTC. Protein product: CASSESRGPHYGYTF.

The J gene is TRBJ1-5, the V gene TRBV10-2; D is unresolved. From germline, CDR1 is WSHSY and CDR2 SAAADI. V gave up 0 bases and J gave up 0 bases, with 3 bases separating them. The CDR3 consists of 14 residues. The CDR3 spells CASSESNSNQPQHF. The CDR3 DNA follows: TGCGCCAGCAGTGAGTCCAATAGCAATCAGCCCCAGCATTTT.

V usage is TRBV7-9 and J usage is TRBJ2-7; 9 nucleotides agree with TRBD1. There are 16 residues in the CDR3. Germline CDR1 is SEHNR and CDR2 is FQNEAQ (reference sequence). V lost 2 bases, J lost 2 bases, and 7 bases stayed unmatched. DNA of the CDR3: TGTGCCAGCAGCTTATCCTTCCGGGACAGGGCCTACGAGCAGTACTTC. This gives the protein CASSLSFRDRAYEQYF.

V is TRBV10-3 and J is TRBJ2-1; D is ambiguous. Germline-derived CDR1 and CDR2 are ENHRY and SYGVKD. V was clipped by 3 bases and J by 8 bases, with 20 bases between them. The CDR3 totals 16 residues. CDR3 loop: CAISDISAAQADEQFF. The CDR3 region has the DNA TGTGCCATCAGTGATATCAGCGCGGCCCAGGCCGATGAGCAGTTCTTC.

CDR3: CSVGLRGKQFF. The CDR3 DNA sequence: TGCAGCGTTGGTCTTCGGGGGAAGCAGTTCTTC. The gene calls are TRBV29-1 and TRBJ2-1; the D gene is possibly TRBD2 (6 bases). Trimming took 4 bases from V and 11 from J, leaving 12 bases between them. CDR3 size: 11 residues. The germline V gene encodes CDR1 SQVTM and CDR2 ANQGSEA.

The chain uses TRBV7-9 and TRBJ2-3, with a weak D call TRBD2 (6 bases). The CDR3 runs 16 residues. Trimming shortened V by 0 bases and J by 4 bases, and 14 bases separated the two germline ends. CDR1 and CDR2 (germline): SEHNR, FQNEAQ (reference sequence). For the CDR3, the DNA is TGTGCCAGCAGCTTAGCACGGGGGAGGTTTCCAGATACGCAGTATTTT. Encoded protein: CASSLARGRFPDTQYF. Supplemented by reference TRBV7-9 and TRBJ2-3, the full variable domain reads DTGVSQNPRHKITKRGQNVTFRCDPISEHNRLYWYRQTLGQGPEFLTYFQNEAQLEKSRLLSDRFSAERPKGSFSTLEIQRTEQGDSAMYLCASSLARGRFPDTQYFGPGTRLTVL.

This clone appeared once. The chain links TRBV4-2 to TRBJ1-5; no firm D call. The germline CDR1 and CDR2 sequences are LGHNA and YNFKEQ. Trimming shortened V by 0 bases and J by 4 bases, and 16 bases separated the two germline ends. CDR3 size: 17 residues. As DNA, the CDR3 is TGTGCCAGCAGCCAAGACTGGGGAGGCGGCGCAAATCAGCCCCAGCATTTT. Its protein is CASSQDWGGGANQPQHF.

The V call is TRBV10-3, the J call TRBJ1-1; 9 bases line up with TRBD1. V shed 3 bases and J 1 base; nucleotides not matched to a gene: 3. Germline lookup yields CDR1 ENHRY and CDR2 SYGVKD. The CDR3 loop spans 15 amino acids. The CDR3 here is CAISDWDRANTEAFF. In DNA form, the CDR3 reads TGTGCCATCAGTGATTGGGACAGGGCGAACACTGAAGCTTTCTTT.

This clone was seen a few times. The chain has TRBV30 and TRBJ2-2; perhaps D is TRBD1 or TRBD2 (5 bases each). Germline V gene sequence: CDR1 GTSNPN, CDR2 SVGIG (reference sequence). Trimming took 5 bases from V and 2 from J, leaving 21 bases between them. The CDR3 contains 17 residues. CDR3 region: CAWVGPGPGINTGELFF. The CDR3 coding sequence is TGTGCCTGGGTGGGGCCGGGGCCGGGGATCAACACCGGGGAGCTGTTTTTT. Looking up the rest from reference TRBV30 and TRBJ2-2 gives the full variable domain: SQTIHQWPATLVQPVGSPLSLECTVEGTSNPNLYWYRQAAGRGLQLLFYSVGIGQISSEVPQNLSASRPQDRQFILSSKKLLLSDSGFYLCAWVGPGPGINTGELFFGEGSRLTVL.

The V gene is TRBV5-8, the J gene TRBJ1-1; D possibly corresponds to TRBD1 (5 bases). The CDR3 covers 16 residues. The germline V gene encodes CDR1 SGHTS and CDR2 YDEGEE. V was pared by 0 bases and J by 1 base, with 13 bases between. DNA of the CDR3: TGTGCCAGCAGCTTGGCTAGGGGAACGCCGAACACTGAAGCTTTCTTT. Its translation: CASSLARGTPNTEAFF.

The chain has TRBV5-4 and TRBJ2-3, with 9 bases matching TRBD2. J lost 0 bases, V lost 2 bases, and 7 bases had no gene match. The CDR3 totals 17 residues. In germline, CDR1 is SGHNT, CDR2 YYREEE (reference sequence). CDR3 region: CASSLLAGAPSTDTQYF. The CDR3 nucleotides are TGTGCCAGCAGCTTATTAGCGGGGGCTCCTAGCACAGATACGCAGTATTTT.

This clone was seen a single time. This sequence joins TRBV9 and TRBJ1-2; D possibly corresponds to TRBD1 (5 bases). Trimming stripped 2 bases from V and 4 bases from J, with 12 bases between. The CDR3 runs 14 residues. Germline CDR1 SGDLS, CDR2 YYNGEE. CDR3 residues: CASSVQGVGYGYTF. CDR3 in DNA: TGTGCCAGCAGCGTGCAGGGCGTGGGCTATGGCTACACCTTC.

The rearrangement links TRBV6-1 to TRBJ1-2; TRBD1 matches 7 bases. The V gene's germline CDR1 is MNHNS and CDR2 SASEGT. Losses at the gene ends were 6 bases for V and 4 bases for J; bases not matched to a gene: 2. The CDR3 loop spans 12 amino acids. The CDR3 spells CASRTGSYGYTF. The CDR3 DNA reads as TGTGCCAGCAGGACAGGGTCCTATGGCTACACCTTC.

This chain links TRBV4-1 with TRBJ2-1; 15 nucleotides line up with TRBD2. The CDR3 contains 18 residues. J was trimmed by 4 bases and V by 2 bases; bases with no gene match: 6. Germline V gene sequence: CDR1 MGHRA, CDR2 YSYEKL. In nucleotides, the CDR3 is TGCGCCAGCAGCCAACCGACTGGACTAGCGGGGGGGTACAATGAGCAGTTCTTC. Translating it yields CASSQPTGLAGGYNEQFF.

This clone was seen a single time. Here the CDR3 reads CASSDSSYEQYF. The CDR3 nucleotides are TGCGCCAGCAGCGACAGCTCCTACGAGCAGTACTTC. The chain links TRBV5-1 to TRBJ2-7; a weak D match, TRBD1 (5 bases). V lost 4 bases and J 0 bases, leaving 5 bases between the germline ends. Germline CDR1 is SGHRS and CDR2 is YFSETQ. The CDR3 extends over 12 amino acids.

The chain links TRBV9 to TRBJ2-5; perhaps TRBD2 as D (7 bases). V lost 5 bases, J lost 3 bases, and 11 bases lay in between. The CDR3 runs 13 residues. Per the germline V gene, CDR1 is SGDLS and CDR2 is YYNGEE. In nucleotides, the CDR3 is TGTGCCAGCAGTACGGGGGGCGAAGAGACCCAGTACTTC. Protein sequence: CASSTGGEETQYF.

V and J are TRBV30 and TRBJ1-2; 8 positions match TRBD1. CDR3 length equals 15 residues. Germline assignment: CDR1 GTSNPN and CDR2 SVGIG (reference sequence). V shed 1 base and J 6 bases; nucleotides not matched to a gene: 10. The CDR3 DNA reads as TGTGCCTGGAGTGGACAGGGGCCGCTTATTCATGGCTACACCTTC. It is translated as CAWSGQGPLIHGYTF.

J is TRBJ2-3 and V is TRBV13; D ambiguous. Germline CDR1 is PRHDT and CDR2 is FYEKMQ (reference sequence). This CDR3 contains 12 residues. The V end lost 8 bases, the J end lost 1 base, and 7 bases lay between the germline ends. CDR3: CASGFRTDTQYF. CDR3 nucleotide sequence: TGTGCCAGCGGATTCCGCACAGATACGCAGTATTTT.

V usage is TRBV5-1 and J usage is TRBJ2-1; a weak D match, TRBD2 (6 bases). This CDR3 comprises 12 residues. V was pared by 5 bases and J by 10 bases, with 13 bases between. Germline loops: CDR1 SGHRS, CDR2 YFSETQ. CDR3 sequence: CASRREWDEQFF. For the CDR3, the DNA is TGCGCCAGCAGACGGGAGTGGGACGAGCAGTTCTTC.

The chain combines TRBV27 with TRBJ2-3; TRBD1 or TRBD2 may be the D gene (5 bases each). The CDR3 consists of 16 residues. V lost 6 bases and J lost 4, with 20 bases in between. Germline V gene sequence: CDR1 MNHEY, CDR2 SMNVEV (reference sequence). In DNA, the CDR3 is TGTGCCAGCAGCAACAACTGGGGGACCGAAGCAGATACGCAGTATTTT. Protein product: CASSNNWGTEADTQYF.

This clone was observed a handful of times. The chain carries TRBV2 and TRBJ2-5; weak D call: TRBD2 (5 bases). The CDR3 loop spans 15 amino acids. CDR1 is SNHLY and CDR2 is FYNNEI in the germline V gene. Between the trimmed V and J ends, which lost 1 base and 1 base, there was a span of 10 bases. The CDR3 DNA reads TGTGCCAGCAGTGAAGGGGAGTTAGCCCAAGAGACCCAGTACTTC. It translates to CASSEGELAQETQYF.

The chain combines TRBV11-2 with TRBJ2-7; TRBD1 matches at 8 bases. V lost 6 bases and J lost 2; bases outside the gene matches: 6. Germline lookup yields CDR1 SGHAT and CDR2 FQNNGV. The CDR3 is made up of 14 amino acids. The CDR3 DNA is TGTGCCAGCAGACACACAGGGGGAACCTACGAGCAGTACTTC. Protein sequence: CASRHTGGTYEQYF.